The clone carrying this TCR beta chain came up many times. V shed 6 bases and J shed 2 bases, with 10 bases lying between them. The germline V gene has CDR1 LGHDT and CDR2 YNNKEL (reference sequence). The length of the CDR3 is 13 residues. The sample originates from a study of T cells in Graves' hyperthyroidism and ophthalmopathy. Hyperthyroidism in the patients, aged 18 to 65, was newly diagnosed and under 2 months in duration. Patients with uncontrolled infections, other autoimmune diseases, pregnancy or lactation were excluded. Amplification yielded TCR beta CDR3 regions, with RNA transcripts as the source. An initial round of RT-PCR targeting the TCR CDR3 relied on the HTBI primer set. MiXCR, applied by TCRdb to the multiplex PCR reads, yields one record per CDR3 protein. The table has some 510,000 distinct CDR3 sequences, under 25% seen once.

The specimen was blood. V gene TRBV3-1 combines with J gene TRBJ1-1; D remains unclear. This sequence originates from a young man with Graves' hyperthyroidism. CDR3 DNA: TGTGCCAGCAGTTTAAAGCTTAACACTGAAGCTTTCTTT. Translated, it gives CASSLKLNTEAFF. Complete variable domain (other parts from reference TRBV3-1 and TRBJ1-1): DTAVSQTPKYLVTQMGNDKSIKCEQNLGHDTMYWYKQDSKKFLKIMFSYNNKELIINETVPNRFSPKSPDKAHLNLHINSLELGDSAVYFCASSLKLNTEAFFGQGTRLTVV.